Each of the 11 T cell receptor beta chains below was sequenced from the same sample in a study of T cell responses to AZD1222 COVID-19 vaccine. Method: immunoSEQ multiplex PCR; TCRdb's copy keeps in-frame clones and lacks some. The sample has 120,000 to 150,000 clones; approximately 88% are singletons. Source: peripheral blood, taken on day 0 of AZD1222 vaccination. The receptor set was obtained from an adult in good health.

The J gene is TRBJ2-7, the V gene TRBV19; 9 bases align to TRBD1. Germline V CDR1 and CDR2: LNHDA, SQIVND (reference sequence). There are 15 residues in the CDR3. J gave up 9 bases and V 1 base, and 10 bases lay outside the gene matches. The chain's CDR3 is CASSIGQGDFQGQYF. CDR3 DNA: TGTGCCAGTAGTATAGGACAGGGGGACTTCCAGGGGCAGTACTTC.

The V and J genes are TRBV9 and TRBJ1-2; D remains ambiguous. CDR1 SGDLS and CDR2 YYNGEE come from the germline V gene. Trimming took off 1 base at V and 1 base at J, with 14 bases between the two ends. The CDR3 loop spans 16 amino acids. The DNA of the CDR3 is TGTGCCAGCAGCGTAATAAGGTATCCTCATAACTATGGCTACACCTTC. Translating it yields CASSVIRYPHNYGYTF.

The gene calls are TRBV18 and TRBJ2-7; D is unresolved. Between the trimmed V and J ends, which lost 0 bases and 3 bases, there was a span of 9 bases. The CDR3 contains 14 residues. Germline V gene data show CDR1 as KGHSH and CDR2 as LQKENI. The CDR3 bases are TGTGCCAGCTCACCACCGCACTCGGACTACGAGCAGTACTTC. This sequence encodes CASSPPHSDYEQYF. Full variable domain (missing parts from reference TRBV18 and TRBJ2-7): NAGVMQNPRHLVRRRGQEARLRCSPMKGHSHVYWYRQLPEEGLKFMVYLQKENIIDESGMPKERFSAEFPKEGPSILRIQQVVRGDSAAYFCASSPPHSDYEQYFGPGTRLTVT.

The CDR3 reads CATSGRRTRVPGELFF. In DNA, the CDR3 is TGTGCCACCTCGGGTCGGAGGACGAGGGTTCCCGGGGAGCTGTTTTTT. This chain connects TRBV5-4 to TRBJ2-2; possibly TRBD2 for D (5 bases). The ends were cut back, 9 bases at V and 6 bases at J, with 24 bases in the middle. This CDR3 has 16 residues. Looked up from germline, CDR1 is SGHNT and CDR2 is YYREEE (reference sequence).

The chain links TRBV24-1 to TRBJ2-6; TRBD1 is a possible D gene (5 bases). V was cut by 7 bases and J by 0 bases, with 12 bases left in between. This CDR3 has 16 amino acids. The V gene's germline CDR1 is KGHDR and CDR2 SFDVKD. The CDR3 coding sequence is TGTGCCACCAGCCCTGGGGCCCGCTCTGGGGCCAACGTCCTGACTTTC. Translation: CATSPGARSGANVLTF.

This clone was picked up one time. V usage is TRBV5-6 and J usage is TRBJ1-6, with D possibly being TRBD1 (5 bases). The V gene lost 2 bases and the J gene lost 6 bases, with 15 bases spanning the gap. The CDR3 runs 16 residues. CDR1 is SGHDT and CDR2 is YYEEEE in the germline V gene. This CDR3 is CASSFPGTPTNSPLHF. CDR3 DNA sequence: TGTGCCAGCAGCTTTCCCGGGACGCCGACTAATTCACCCCTCCACTTT.

The CDR3 coding sequence is TGTGCCAGCGAGACAGAAGAGACCCAGTACTTC. This codes for CASETEETQYF. The genes are TRBV7-9 and TRBJ2-5; TRBD1 might be the D (5 bases). The CDR3 consists of 11 residues. Germline V gene sequence: CDR1 SEHNR, CDR2 FQNEAQ (reference sequence). Trimming removed 8 bases at V and 3 bases at J, with 7 bases between.

This rearrangement joins TRBV3-1 (or the pseudogene TRBV3-2) to TRBJ1-1; D gene unclear. The CDR3 is 13 residues long. The germline CDR1 and CDR2 sequences are LGHDT and YNNKEL (reference sequence). With 0 bases removed from V and 7 bases from J, the gap between germline ends came to 9 bases. The CDR3 sequence: CASSQDKRVEAFF. CDR3 DNA: TGTGCCAGCAGCCAAGATAAAAGGGTTGAAGCTTTCTTT.

The chain has TRBV7-9 and TRBJ2-2; 8 bases map to TRBD2. This CDR3 has 15 residues. Germline loops: CDR1 SEHNR, CDR2 FQNEAQ (reference sequence). The V segment lost 5 bases and the J segment 4 bases; nucleotides outside the gene matches: 6. DNA of the CDR3: TGTGCCAGCAGCCAAGGACTAGCAGGCACCGGGGAGCTGTTTTTT. It codes for CASSQGLAGTGELFF.

The V gene is TRBV30, the J gene TRBJ1-1; D is perhaps TRBD1 (6 bases). V gave up 7 bases and J gave up 0 bases, with 12 bases separating them. Germline values: CDR1 GTSNPN, CDR2 SVGIG (reference sequence). The CDR3 has 13 residues. CDR3 amino acids: CASSGTLNTEAFF. The CDR3 nucleotides read TGTGCCTCGTCCGGGACACTGAACACTGAAGCTTTCTTT.

This rearrangement joins TRBV5-8 to TRBJ1-4, with a tentative D call TRBD1 (5 bases). The ends were cut back, 2 bases at V and 7 bases at J, with 21 bases in the middle. In germline, CDR1 is SGHTS, CDR2 YDEGEE. The CDR3 covers 17 residues. CDR3 DNA: TGTGCCAGCAGCTTTCCCGGGACTCAAAGTGTTGGTGAAAAACTGTTTTTT. It is translated as CASSFPGTQSVGEKLFF. The complete variable domain, with remaining parts taken from reference TRBV5-8 and TRBJ1-4, reads EAGVTQSPTHLIKTRGQQATLRCSPISGHTSVYWYQQALGLGLQFLLWYDEGEERNRGNFPPRFSGRQFPNYSSELNVNALELEDSALYLCASSFPGTQSVGEKLFFGSGTQLSVL.